This is a list of T cell receptor beta chains from one sample in a study of siplizumab effects on memory and regulatory T cells. Sequencing used immunoSEQ multiplex PCR; TCRdb keeps in-frame clones, though not all of them. The repertoire holds approximately 100,000 clones, with about 94% as singletons. The sample was Tregs sorted from blood. Receptors originate from a human donor in good health. CDR3s include the opening cysteine and the closing phenylalanine or tryptophan. D genes are given only for firm matches. Rows may omit the clone size; those that give it use once, few, many or a size class.

d_call: .
j_call: TRBJ1-2
v_call: TRBV4-1
clone_size: .
cdr3_aa: CASSFPGQNYGYTF
cdr3_nt: TGCGCCAGCAGCTTCCCAGGGCAGAACTATGGCTACACCTTC

d_call: .
j_call: TRBJ1-2
v_call: TRBV28
clone_size: .
cdr3_aa: CASSSDPRWGIRGESTGGYTF
cdr3_nt: TGTGCCAGCAGTTCCGACCCCCGGTGGGGAATTAGAGGAGAATCCACCGGGGGCTACACCTTC

d_call: .
j_call: TRBJ2-5
v_call: TRBV5-1
clone_size: .
cdr3_aa: CASSWKGFQETQYF
cdr3_nt: TGCGCCAGCAGCTGGAAGGGGTTCCAAGAGACCCAGTACTTC

d_call: .
j_call: TRBJ1-4
v_call: TRBV10-3
clone_size: .
cdr3_aa: CAISEGGEKLFF
cdr3_nt: TGTGCCATCAGTGAGGGGGGAGAAAAACTGTTTTTT

d_call: .
j_call: TRBJ2-2
v_call: TRBV6-1
clone_size: .
cdr3_aa: CASSERLDRNTGELFF
cdr3_nt: TGTGCCAGCAGTGAACGTCTCGACAGGAACACCGGGGAGCTGTTTTTT

d_call: TRBD2
j_call: TRBJ2-2
v_call: TRBV5-1
clone_size: once
cdr3_aa: CASSVGLATFGELFF
cdr3_nt: TGCGCCAGCAGCGTGGGACTAGCGACTTTTGGGGAGCTGTTTTTT

d_call: .
j_call: TRBJ2-5
v_call: TRBV21-1
clone_size: .
cdr3_aa: CASSKGTKPQGGMETQYF
cdr3_nt: TGTGCCAGCAGCAAAGGGACGAAACCTCAGGGAGGGATGGAGACCCAGTACTTC

d_call: TRBD2
j_call: TRBJ2-1
v_call: TRBV15
clone_size: .
cdr3_aa: CATSRVFSGRMGYNEQFF
cdr3_nt: TGTGCCACCAGCAGAGTTTTTAGCGGGAGGATGGGTTACAATGAGCAGTTCTTC

d_call: TRBD1
j_call: TRBJ2-7
v_call: TRBV9
clone_size: .
cdr3_aa: CASSPRTGPAMTF
cdr3_nt: TGTGCCAGCAGCCCTAGGACAGGCCCGGCGATGACCTTC

d_call: .
j_call: TRBJ1-2
v_call: TRBV18
clone_size: .
cdr3_aa: CASSPPTGANYGYTF
cdr3_nt: TGTGCCAGCTCACCTCCGACAGGAGCTAACTATGGCTACACCTTC

d_call: .
j_call: TRBJ1-1
v_call: TRBV5-1
clone_size: .
cdr3_aa: CASSFLRPGVNTEAFF
cdr3_nt: TGCGCCAGCAGCTTTTTGAGACCCGGGGTGAACACTGAAGCTTTCTTT

d_call: .
j_call: TRBJ1-2
v_call: TRBV9
clone_size: .
cdr3_aa: CASSVQGGYGYTF
cdr3_nt: TGTGCCAGCAGCGTCCAGGGTGGCTATGGCTACACCTTC

d_call: .
j_call: TRBJ1-3
v_call: TRBV29-1
clone_size: .
cdr3_aa: CSVRYGDGGNTIYF
cdr3_nt: TGCAGCGTTCGATACGGGGACGGTGGAAACACCATATATTTT

d_call: .
j_call: TRBJ1-1
v_call: TRBV7-9
clone_size: .
cdr3_aa: CASSSWTARESEAFF
cdr3_nt: TGTGCCAGCAGCTCCTGGACAGCTCGAGAGTCTGAAGCTTTCTTT

d_call: .
j_call: TRBJ2-5
v_call: TRBV6-1
clone_size: .
cdr3_aa: CASSGLGQYF
cdr3_nt: TGTGCCAGCAGTGGTCTGGGCCAGTACTTC

d_call: .
j_call: TRBJ1-1
v_call: TRBV4-2
clone_size: .
cdr3_aa: CASSHSPEGISSTEAFF
cdr3_nt: TGTGCCAGCAGCCACTCCCCAGAGGGGATTTCGAGCACTGAAGCTTTCTTT

d_call: .
j_call: TRBJ2-1
v_call: TRBV6-5
clone_size: .
cdr3_aa: CASRGGWNEQFF
cdr3_nt: TGTGCCAGCAGAGGCGGTTGGAATGAGCAGTTCTTC

d_call: .
j_call: TRBJ2-1
v_call: TRBV7-2
clone_size: .
cdr3_aa: CASSLLYRAVEQFF
cdr3_nt: TGTGCCAGCAGCTTACTTTATCGTGCGGTTGAGCAGTTCTTC

d_call: .
j_call: TRBJ2-1
v_call: TRBV5-1
clone_size: .
cdr3_aa: CASSLAGGSVADEQFF
cdr3_nt: TGCGCCAGCAGCTTGGCTGGGGGAAGTGTCGCCGATGAGCAGTTCTTC

d_call: .
j_call: TRBJ2-6
v_call: TRBV5-4
clone_size: .
cdr3_aa: CASSLGRGAGANVLTF
cdr3_nt: TGTGCCAGCAGCTTGGGCAGGGGGGCTGGGGCCAACGTCCTGACTTTC

d_call: TRBD2
j_call: TRBJ2-4
v_call: TRBV7-2
clone_size: .
cdr3_aa: CASSLSGGTSPYF
cdr3_nt: TGTGCCAGCAGCCTTAGCGGGGGGACTAGCCCGTACTTC

d_call: TRBD1
j_call: TRBJ2-1
v_call: TRBV5-5
clone_size: few
cdr3_aa: CASGRGQGRNEQFF
cdr3_nt: TGTGCCAGCGGTCGCGGACAGGGGCGCAATGAGCAGTTCTTC

d_call: .
j_call: TRBJ2-2
v_call: TRBV2
clone_size: .
cdr3_aa: CASSHRLTNTGELFF
cdr3_nt: TGTGCCAGCAGTCACAGGCTAACGAACACCGGGGAGCTGTTTTTT

d_call: .
j_call: TRBJ2-1
v_call: TRBV19
clone_size: .
cdr3_aa: CASSRRQEGEQFF
cdr3_nt: TGTGCCAGTAGTAGACGACAGGAGGGTGAGCAGTTCTTC

d_call: TRBD2
j_call: TRBJ2-7
v_call: TRBV11-2
clone_size: .
cdr3_aa: CASSLTSGGKAYEQYF
cdr3_nt: TGTGCCAGCAGCCTCACTTCGGGGGGAAAAGCCTACGAGCAGTACTTC

d_call: .
j_call: TRBJ1-3
v_call: TRBV5-1
clone_size: .
cdr3_aa: CASGSGAGNTIYF
cdr3_nt: TGCGCCAGCGGATCGGGTGCTGGAAACACCATATATTTT

d_call: .
j_call: TRBJ2-4
v_call: TRBV2
clone_size: .
cdr3_aa: CASHRGGAKNIQYF
cdr3_nt: TGTGCCAGCCACAGGGGGGGAGCCAAAAACATTCAGTACTTC

d_call: .
j_call: TRBJ1-1
v_call: TRBV2
clone_size: .
cdr3_aa: CASSERQANTEAFF
cdr3_nt: TGTGCCAGCAGTGAAAGGCAGGCGAACACTGAAGCTTTCTTT

d_call: TRBD1
j_call: TRBJ2-3
v_call: TRBV30
clone_size: .
cdr3_aa: CAWRRQGGTDTQYF
cdr3_nt: TGTGCCTGGAGGAGACAGGGCGGCACAGATACGCAGTATTTT

d_call: .
j_call: TRBJ1-4
v_call: TRBV2
clone_size: .
cdr3_aa: CASGVGVSSEKLFF
cdr3_nt: TGTGCCAGCGGGGTGGGGGTTTCGAGCGAAAAACTGTTTTTT

d_call: .
j_call: TRBJ1-5
v_call: TRBV30
clone_size: .
cdr3_aa: CAYGGEANQPQHF
cdr3_nt: TGTGCCTACGGGGGGGAGGCGAATCAGCCCCAGCATTTT

d_call: TRBD1
j_call: TRBJ1-4
v_call: TRBV2
clone_size: .
cdr3_aa: CASSEGQGRKLFF
cdr3_nt: TGTGCCAGCAGTGAAGGACAGGGTCGAAAACTGTTTTTT

d_call: .
j_call: TRBJ2-7
v_call: TRBV19
clone_size: .
cdr3_aa: CASSNTAGLSYEQYF
cdr3_nt: TGTGCCAGTAGCAACACCGCGGGCCTCTCCTACGAGCAGTACTTC

d_call: TRBD2
j_call: TRBJ2-7
v_call: TRBV5-1
clone_size: .
cdr3_aa: CASSLAGGRTYEQYF
cdr3_nt: TGCGCCAGCAGCTTGGCGGGGGGGCGGACCTACGAGCAGTACTTC

d_call: .
j_call: TRBJ2-3
v_call: TRBV10-3
clone_size: .
cdr3_aa: CAINGVNTDTQYF
cdr3_nt: TGTGCCATCAATGGGGTAAACACAGATACGCAGTATTTT

d_call: TRBD1
j_call: TRBJ1-1
v_call: TRBV19
clone_size: .
cdr3_aa: CASIGGRGQAFF
cdr3_nt: TGTGCCAGTATCGGGGGCAGGGGGCAAGCTTTCTTT

d_call: .
j_call: TRBJ1-5
v_call: TRBV2
clone_size: few
cdr3_aa: CASMDHYNQPQHF
cdr3_nt: TGTGCCAGCATGGACCATTACAATCAGCCCCAGCATTTT

d_call: TRBD1
j_call: TRBJ1-6
v_call: TRBV7-2
clone_size: .
cdr3_aa: CASSFTGGANSPLHF
cdr3_nt: TGTGCCAGCAGCTTCACAGGGGGCGCTAATTCACCCCTCCACTTT

d_call: TRBD2
j_call: TRBJ2-1
v_call: TRBV19
clone_size: .
cdr3_aa: CASRGLALLNEQFF
cdr3_nt: TGTGCCAGTAGGGGACTAGCGTTATTAAATGAGCAGTTCTTC

d_call: .
j_call: TRBJ1-5
v_call: TRBV2
clone_size: .
cdr3_aa: CASGPLGNQPQHF
cdr3_nt: TGTGCCAGCGGGCCGTTGGGCAATCAGCCCCAGCATTTT

d_call: .
j_call: TRBJ2-5
v_call: TRBV4-1
clone_size: .
cdr3_aa: CASSQDLGTGQETQYF
cdr3_nt: TGCGCCAGCAGCCAAGATTTGGGAACAGGTCAAGAGACCCAGTACTTC

d_call: TRBD2
j_call: TRBJ2-7
v_call: TRBV5-1
clone_size: .
cdr3_aa: CASSLVLAEGYEQYF
cdr3_nt: TGCGCCAGCAGCTTGGTACTAGCGGAGGGCTACGAGCAGTACTTC

d_call: .
j_call: TRBJ1-6
v_call: TRBV19
clone_size: .
cdr3_aa: CASSISLGRANSPLHF
cdr3_nt: TGTGCCAGTAGTATTAGCCTCGGCAGGGCGAATTCACCCCTCCACTTT

d_call: TRBD1
j_call: TRBJ2-1
v_call: TRBV14
clone_size: .
cdr3_aa: CASSQVWTTGGKSYNEQFF
cdr3_nt: TGTGCCAGCAGCCAAGTATGGACGACAGGGGGCAAATCCTACAATGAGCAGTTCTTC

d_call: .
j_call: TRBJ2-1
v_call: TRBV25-1
clone_size: once
cdr3_aa: CASSDWRYQQFF
cdr3_nt: TGTGCCAGCAGTGATTGGCGATACCAGCAGTTCTTC

d_call: .
j_call: TRBJ1-3
v_call: TRBV9
clone_size: .
cdr3_aa: CASSVDEFNTIYF
cdr3_nt: TGTGCCAGCAGCGTAGATGAATTTAACACCATATATTTT

d_call: TRBD2
j_call: TRBJ2-1
v_call: TRBV4-1
clone_size: .
cdr3_aa: CASSQAPRGLAGFSSYNEQFF
cdr3_nt: TGCGCCAGCAGCCAAGCCCCCCGGGGACTAGCGGGATTTAGCTCCTACAATGAGCAGTTCTTC

d_call: .
j_call: TRBJ1-2
v_call: TRBV5-1
clone_size: .
cdr3_aa: CASSLDIRDTNYGYTF
cdr3_nt: TGCGCCAGCAGCTTGGATATCCGGGATACTAACTATGGCTACACCTTC

d_call: .
j_call: TRBJ1-3
v_call: TRBV7-2
clone_size: .
cdr3_aa: CASSQGEVWGNTIYF
cdr3_nt: TGTGCCAGCAGCCAAGGGGAGGTTTGGGGAAACACCATATATTTT

d_call: TRBD1
j_call: TRBJ2-7
v_call: TRBV9
clone_size: .
cdr3_aa: CASSEGQGREQYF
cdr3_nt: TGTGCCAGCAGCGAGGGACAGGGCAGGGAGCAGTACTTC

d_call: TRBD1
j_call: TRBJ1-5
v_call: TRBV18
clone_size: .
cdr3_aa: CASSPGQGFSNQPQHF
cdr3_nt: TGTGCCAGCTCCCCCGGACAGGGGTTCTCCAATCAGCCCCAGCATTTT

d_call: TRBD2
j_call: TRBJ2-1
v_call: TRBV5-6
clone_size: .
cdr3_aa: CASSLGSGRAFGEQFF
cdr3_nt: TGTGCCAGCAGCTTGGGGAGCGGGAGGGCCTTCGGTGAGCAGTTCTTC

d_call: .
j_call: TRBJ1-1
v_call: TRBV25-1
clone_size: .
cdr3_aa: CASTWGASTEAFF
cdr3_nt: TGTGCCAGCACCTGGGGGGCCAGCACTGAAGCTTTCTTT

d_call: .
j_call: TRBJ2-5
v_call: TRBV5-1
clone_size: .
cdr3_aa: CASSLTSPETQYF
cdr3_nt: TGCGCCAGCAGCTTGACTTCCCCGGAGACCCAGTACTTC

d_call: TRBD1
j_call: TRBJ1-1
v_call: TRBV7-9
clone_size: .
cdr3_aa: CASSLGQGANTEAFF
cdr3_nt: TGTGCCAGCAGCTTGGGACAGGGGGCGAACACTGAAGCTTTCTTT